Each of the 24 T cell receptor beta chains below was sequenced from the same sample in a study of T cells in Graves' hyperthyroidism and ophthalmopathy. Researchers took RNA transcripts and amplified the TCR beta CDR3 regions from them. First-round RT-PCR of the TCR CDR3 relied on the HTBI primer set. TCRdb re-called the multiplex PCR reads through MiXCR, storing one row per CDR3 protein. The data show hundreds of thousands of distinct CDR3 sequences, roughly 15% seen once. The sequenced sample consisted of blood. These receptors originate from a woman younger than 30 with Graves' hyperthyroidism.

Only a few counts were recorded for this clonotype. The CDR3 nucleotides read TGTGCCAGCAGTTACCCGGACGGATCCTACGAGCAGTACTTC. Its protein is CASSYPDGSYEQYF. V is TRBV6-2 or TRBV6-3 and J is TRBJ2-7; no firm D call. Trimming took 2 bases from V and 1 from J, leaving 9 bases between them. The V gene's germline CDR1 is MNHEY and CDR2 SVGEGT. The CDR3 is 14 amino acids.

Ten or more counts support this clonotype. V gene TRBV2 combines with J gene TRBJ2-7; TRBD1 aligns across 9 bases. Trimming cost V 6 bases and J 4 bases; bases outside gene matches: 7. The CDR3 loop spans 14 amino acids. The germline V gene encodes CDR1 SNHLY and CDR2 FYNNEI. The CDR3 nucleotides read TGTGCCAGCAGGACAAGGGACAGGGTATACGAGCAGTACTTC. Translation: CASRTRDRVYEQYF.

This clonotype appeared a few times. CDR3 sequence: CASSYSRTYSYNEQFF. Here the CDR3 DNA reads TGTGCCAGCAGTTACTCTCGGACTTACTCCTACAATGAGCAGTTCTTC. The gene calls are TRBV6-2 or TRBV6-3 and TRBJ2-1; possibly TRBD2 for D (5 bases). CDR1 MNHEY and CDR2 SVGEGT come from the germline V gene. The CDR3 spans 16 residues. Trimming left V 0 bases short and J 0 bases short, with 9 bases between.

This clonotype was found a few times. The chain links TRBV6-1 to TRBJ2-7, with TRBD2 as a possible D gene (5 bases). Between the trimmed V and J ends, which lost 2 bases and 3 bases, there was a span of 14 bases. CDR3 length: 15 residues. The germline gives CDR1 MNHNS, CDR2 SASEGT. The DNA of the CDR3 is TGTGCCAGCAGTGAACCCTGGAGAGGGTTCTACGAGCAGTACTTC. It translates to CASSEPWRGFYEQYF.

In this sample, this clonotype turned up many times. DNA for the CDR3: TGTGCCAGCTCACCTTTCGACAGGGGCACTGAAGCTTTCTTT. This gives the protein CASSPFDRGTEAFF. The V gene is TRBV18, the J gene TRBJ1-1, with TRBD1 matching 8 bases. The V segment lost 3 bases and the J segment 4 bases; nucleotides outside the gene matches: 4. The V gene's germline CDR1 is KGHSH and CDR2 LQKENI. The CDR3 is 14 amino acids.

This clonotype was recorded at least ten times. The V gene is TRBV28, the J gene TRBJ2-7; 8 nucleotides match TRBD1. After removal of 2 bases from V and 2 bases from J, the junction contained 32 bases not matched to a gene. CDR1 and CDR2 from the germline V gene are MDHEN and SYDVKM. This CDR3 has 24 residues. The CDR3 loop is CASSLEWGGRGRVQPGQVPYEQYF. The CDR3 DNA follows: TGTGCCAGCAGTTTAGAATGGGGTGGTCGCGGTCGGGTCCAACCGGGACAGGTACCCTACGAGCAGTACTTC.

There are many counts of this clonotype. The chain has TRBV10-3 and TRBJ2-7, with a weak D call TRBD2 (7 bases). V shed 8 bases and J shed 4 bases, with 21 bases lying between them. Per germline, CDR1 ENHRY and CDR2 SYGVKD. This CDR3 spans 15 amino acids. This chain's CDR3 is CAILPWGGAIYEQYF. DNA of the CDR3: TGTGCCATCCTTCCCTGGGGGGGCGCTATTTACGAGCAGTACTTC.

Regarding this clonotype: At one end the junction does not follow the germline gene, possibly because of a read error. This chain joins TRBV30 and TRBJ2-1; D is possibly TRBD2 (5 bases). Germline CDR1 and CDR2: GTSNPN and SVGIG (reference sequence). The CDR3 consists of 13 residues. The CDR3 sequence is CARNPDLYSEQFF. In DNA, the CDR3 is TGTGCCCGGAACCCGGACTTGTACAGTGAGCAGTTCTTC.

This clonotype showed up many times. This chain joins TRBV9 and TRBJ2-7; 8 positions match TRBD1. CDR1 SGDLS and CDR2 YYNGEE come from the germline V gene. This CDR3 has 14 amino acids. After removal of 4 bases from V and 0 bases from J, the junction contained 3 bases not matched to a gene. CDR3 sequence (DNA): TGTGCCAGCAGCTGGGACAGGAGCTCCTACGAGCAGTACTTC. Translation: CASSWDRSSYEQYF.

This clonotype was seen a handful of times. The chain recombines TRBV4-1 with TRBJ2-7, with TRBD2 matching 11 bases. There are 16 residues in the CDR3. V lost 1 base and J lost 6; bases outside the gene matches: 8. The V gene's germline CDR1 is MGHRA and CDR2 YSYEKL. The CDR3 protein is CASSQGIILAGGEQYF. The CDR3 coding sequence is TGCGCCAGCAGCCAAGGTATTATTCTAGCGGGAGGCGAGCAGTACTTC.

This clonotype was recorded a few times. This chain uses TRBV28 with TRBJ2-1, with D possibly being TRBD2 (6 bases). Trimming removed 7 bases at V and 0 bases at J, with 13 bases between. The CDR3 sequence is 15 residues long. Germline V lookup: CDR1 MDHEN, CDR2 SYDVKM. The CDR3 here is CASIPGVSSYNEQFF. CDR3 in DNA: TGTGCCAGCATCCCGGGAGTCAGCTCCTACAATGAGCAGTTCTTC.

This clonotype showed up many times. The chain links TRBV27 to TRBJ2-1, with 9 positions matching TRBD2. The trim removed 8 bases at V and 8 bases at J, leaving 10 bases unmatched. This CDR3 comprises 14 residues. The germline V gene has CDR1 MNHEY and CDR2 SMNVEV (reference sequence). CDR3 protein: CASGGLAKGDEQFF. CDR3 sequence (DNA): TGTGCCAGCGGGGGACTAGCCAAAGGGGATGAGCAGTTCTTC.

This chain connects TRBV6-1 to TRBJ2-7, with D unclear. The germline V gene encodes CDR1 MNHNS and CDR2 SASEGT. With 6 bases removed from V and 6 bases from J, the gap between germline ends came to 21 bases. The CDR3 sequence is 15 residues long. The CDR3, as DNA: TGTGCCAGCAGCCTACTGTTCGGGTCGGATGGCGAGCAGTACTTC. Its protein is CASSLLFGSDGEQYF.

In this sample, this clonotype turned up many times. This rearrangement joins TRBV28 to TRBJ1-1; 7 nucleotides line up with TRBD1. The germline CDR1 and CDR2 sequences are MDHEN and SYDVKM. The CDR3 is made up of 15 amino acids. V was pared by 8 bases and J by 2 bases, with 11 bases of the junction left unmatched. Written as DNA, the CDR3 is TGTGCCAGCGGTTCCTTTGACAGGGTAAACACTGAAGCTTTCTTT. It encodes CASGSFDRVNTEAFF.

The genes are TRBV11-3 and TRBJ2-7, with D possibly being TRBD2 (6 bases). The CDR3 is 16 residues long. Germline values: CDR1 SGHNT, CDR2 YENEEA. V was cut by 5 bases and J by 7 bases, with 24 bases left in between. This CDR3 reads CASSHRGSSPQGEQYF. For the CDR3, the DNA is TGTGCCAGCAGCCACCGGGGGAGTAGCCCACAAGGGGAGCAGTACTTC.

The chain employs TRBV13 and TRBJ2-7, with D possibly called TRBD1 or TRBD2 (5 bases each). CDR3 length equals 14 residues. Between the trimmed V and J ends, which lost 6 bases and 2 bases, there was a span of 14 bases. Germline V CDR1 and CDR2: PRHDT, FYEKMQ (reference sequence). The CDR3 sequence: CASSHGGPAYEQYF. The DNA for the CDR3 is TGTGCCAGCAGTCATGGGGGACCCGCCTACGAGCAGTACTTC.

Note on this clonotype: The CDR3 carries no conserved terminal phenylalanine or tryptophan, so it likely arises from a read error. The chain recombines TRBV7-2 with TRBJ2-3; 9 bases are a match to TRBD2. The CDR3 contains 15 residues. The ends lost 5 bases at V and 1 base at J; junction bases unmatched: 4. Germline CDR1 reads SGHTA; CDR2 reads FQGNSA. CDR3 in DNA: TGTGCCAGCAGCCGCGGGACTAGCCGCACAGATACGCAGTATGTT. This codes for CASSRGTSRTDTQYV.

The DNA for the CDR3 is TGTGCCAGCAGTTGGCGGGACCTTCGGGGCTACACCTTC. Its protein product is CASSWRDLRGYTF. The chain carries TRBV27 and TRBJ1-2; D may be TRBD1 (5 bases). The CDR3 is 13 residues long. The germline V and J ends were trimmed by 4 bases and 8 bases, with 14 bases remaining between them. The germline V gene has CDR1 MNHEY and CDR2 SMNVEV (reference sequence).

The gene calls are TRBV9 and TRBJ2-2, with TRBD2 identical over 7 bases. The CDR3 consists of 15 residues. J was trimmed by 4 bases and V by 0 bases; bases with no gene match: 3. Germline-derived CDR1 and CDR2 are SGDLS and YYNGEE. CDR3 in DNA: TGTGCCAGCAGCGTAGAACCGGGGGGCACCGGGGAGCTGTTTTTT. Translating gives CASSVEPGGTGELFF.

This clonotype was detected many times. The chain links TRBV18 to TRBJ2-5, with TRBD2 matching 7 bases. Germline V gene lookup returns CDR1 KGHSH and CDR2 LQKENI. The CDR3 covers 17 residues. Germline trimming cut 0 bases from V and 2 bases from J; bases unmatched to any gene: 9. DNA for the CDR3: TGTGCCAGCTCACCACCGTCTAGCGGACGATTACAAGAGACCCAGTACTTC. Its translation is CASSPPSSGRLQETQYF.

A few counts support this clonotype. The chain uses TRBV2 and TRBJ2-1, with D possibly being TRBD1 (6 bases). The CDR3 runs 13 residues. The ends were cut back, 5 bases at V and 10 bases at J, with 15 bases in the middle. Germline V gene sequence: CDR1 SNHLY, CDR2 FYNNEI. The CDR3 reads CASSYQPQGEQFF. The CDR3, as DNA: TGTGCCAGCAGTTATCAACCCCAGGGGGAGCAGTTCTTC.

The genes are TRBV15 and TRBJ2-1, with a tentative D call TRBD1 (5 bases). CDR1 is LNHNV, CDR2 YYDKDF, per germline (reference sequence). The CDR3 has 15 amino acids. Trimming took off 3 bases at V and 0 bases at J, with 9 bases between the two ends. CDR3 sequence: CATSSDRGSYNEQFF. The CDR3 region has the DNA TGTGCCACCAGCAGTGACAGAGGCTCCTACAATGAGCAGTTCTTC.

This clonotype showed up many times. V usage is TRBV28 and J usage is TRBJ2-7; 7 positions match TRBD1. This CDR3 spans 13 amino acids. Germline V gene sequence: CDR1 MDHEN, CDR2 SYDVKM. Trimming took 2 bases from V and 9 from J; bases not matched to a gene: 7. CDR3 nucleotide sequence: TGTGCCAGCAGTTTAAGACAGGGACGATCGCAGTACTTC. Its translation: CASSLRQGRSQYF.

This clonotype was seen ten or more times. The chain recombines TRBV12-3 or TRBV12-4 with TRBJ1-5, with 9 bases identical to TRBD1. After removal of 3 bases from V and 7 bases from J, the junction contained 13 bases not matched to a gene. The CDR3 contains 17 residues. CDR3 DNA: TGTGCCAGCAGTTTTATGCCCACAGGGGGCCTAAGGCAGCCCCAGCATTTT. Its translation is CASSFMPTGGLRQPQHF.